Shown below are 27 T cell receptor beta chains from a single sample sequenced in a study of regulatory T cells in long-lasting Graves disease. Construction of TCR beta libraries relied on iRepertoire HTBI primers and on Arm-PCR targeting CDR3 regions. TCRdb reanalysed the multiplex PCR reads using MiXCR and keeps one entry per CDR3 protein. The sample consists of a few hundred thousand distinct CDR3 sequences, roughly 21% of them appearing once. The time point here: persistent/refractory GD, antithyroid drugs over 5 years with positive TRAb. The authors made the TCR library using RNA they extracted from PBMCs. The specimen comprised peripheral blood mononuclear cells (PBMCs), sampled when the disease was refractory, from a patient treated with antithyroid drugs. The source of these receptors is a female donor with Graves disease.

The CDR3 DNA sequence: TGCGCCAGCAGCTTCGGGTTACAGGGAGCATTAAACACTGAAGCTTTCTTT. It specifies CASSFGLQGALNTEAFF. V gene TRBV5-1 combines with J gene TRBJ1-1, with D tentatively TRBD1 (6 bases). Trimming took 2 bases from V and 2 from J, leaving 19 bases between them. Germline CDR1 SGHRS, CDR2 YFSETQ. The CDR3 length is 17 residues.

The chain recombines TRBV4-2 with TRBJ2-5; 9 positions match TRBD2. CDR1 is LGHNA and CDR2 is YNFKEQ in the germline V gene. V lost 1 base to trimming and J lost 5 bases; unmatched junction nucleotides: 8. The CDR3 sequence is 16 residues long. Here the CDR3 reads CASSQGVTSGIETQYF. CDR3 coding DNA: TGTGCCAGCAGCCAAGGGGTGACTAGCGGCATTGAGACCCAGTACTTC.

This clonotype was seen many times. The V gene is TRBV2, the J gene TRBJ2-5, with TRBD2 matching over 10 bases. CDR3 length: 16 amino acids. V trimming: 2 bases; J trimming: 5 bases; junction bases outside the gene matches: 8. Germline V gene data show CDR1 as SNHLY and CDR2 as FYNNEI. The CDR3 bases are TGTGCCAGCAGTGAATACTTAGCGGGAGGACTGGAGACCCAGTACTTC. This gives the protein CASSEYLAGGLETQYF.

The sample holds many counts of this clonotype. V and J are TRBV6-5 and TRBJ2-4; possibly TRBD1 for D (6 bases). Germline CDR1 reads MNHEY; CDR2 reads SVGAGI. The CDR3 contains 16 residues. V shed 4 bases and J shed 2 bases, with 15 bases lying between them. The CDR3 spells CASSLYRDLTKNIQYF. CDR3 nucleotide sequence: TGTGCCAGCAGTTTATACAGGGATTTAACCAAAAACATTCAGTACTTC.

There are many counts of this clonotype. The chain combines TRBV28 with TRBJ2-7; no clear D. Trimming cost V 6 bases and J 6 bases, with 18 bases left between them. Germline V CDR1 and CDR2: MDHEN, SYDVKM. The CDR3 runs to 14 residues. DNA for the CDR3: TGTGCCAGCAGCTCCGGGTCCCAAGCCTGCGAGCAGTACTTC. Amino acid sequence: CASSSGSQACEQYF.

This clonotype was detected only a few times. This chain joins TRBV19 and TRBJ2-7; TRBD2 matches 9 bases. Germline V gene data show CDR1 as LNHDA and CDR2 as SQIVND (reference sequence). This CDR3 region has 15 residues. V shed 1 base, J shed 3 bases, and the junction held 4 bases outside the gene matches. CDR3 residues: CASSIGLAGNYEQYF. The CDR3 nucleotides read TGTGCCAGTAGTATAGGGCTAGCGGGAAACTACGAGCAGTACTTC.

This clonotype was seen more than once but under ten times. This chain joins TRBV7-9 and TRBJ2-7; tentative D call: TRBD2 (7 bases). Germline CDR1 reads SEHNR; CDR2 reads FQNEAQ (reference sequence). There are 14 residues in the CDR3. V lost 5 bases to trimming and J lost 9 bases, with 20 bases between them. The CDR3 protein is CASSPGDPGTTQYF. CDR3 nucleotide sequence: TGTGCCAGCAGCCCAGGGGACCCCGGGACTACGCAGTACTTC. Combining the CDR3 with reference TRBV7-9 and TRBJ2-7 gives the whole variable domain DTGVSQNPRHKITKRGQNVTFRCDPISEHNRLYWYRQTLGQGPEFLTYFQNEAQLEKSRLLSDRFSAERPKGSFSTLEIQRTEQGDSAMYLCASSPGDPGTTQYFGPGTRLTVT.

Concerning this clonotype itself: A read error may produce the germline difference seen at one junction end. The genes are TRBV14 and TRBJ2-2, with D maybe TRBD2 (5 bases). The CDR3 runs to 13 residues. Germline CDR1 SGHDN, CDR2 FVKESK. The CDR3 loop is CASRNPLTGELLF. CDR3 coding DNA: TGTGCCAGCAGGAACCCGCTTACCGGGGAGCTGCTTTTT.

The genes are TRBV6-5 and TRBJ1-1, with TRBD1 matching over 9 bases. J lost 2 bases, V lost 2 bases, and 3 bases had no gene match. Looked up from germline, CDR1 is MNHEY and CDR2 is SVGAGI. The CDR3 has 15 amino acids. The CDR3 sequence is CASSYTDRGNTEAFF. CDR3 DNA: TGTGCCAGCAGTTACACGGACAGGGGTAACACTGAAGCTTTCTTT.

V gene TRBV13 combines with J gene TRBJ2-5; 12 bases are a match to TRBD2. This CDR3 contains 16 residues. Germline CDR1 PRHDT, CDR2 FYEKMQ (reference sequence). The V segment lost 4 bases and the J segment 4 bases; nucleotides outside the gene matches: 7. Written as DNA, the CDR3 is TGTGCCAGCAGCTCGAGACTAGCGGGAGATCGAGAGACCCAGTACTTC. Translated: CASSSRLAGDRETQYF.

This clonotype was seen many times. V is TRBV12-3 or TRBV12-4 and J is TRBJ1-1; D is uncertain. V was pared by 3 bases and J by 0 bases, with 8 bases between. This CDR3 spans 14 amino acids. This CDR3 is CASSFGRMNTEAFF. The CDR3, as DNA: TGTGCCAGCAGTTTTGGCAGGATGAACACTGAAGCTTTCTTT.

This clonotype has more than one count but fewer than ten. The V call is TRBV4-1, the J call TRBJ1-2, with 10 bases matching TRBD1. This CDR3 has 17 residues. V lost 0 bases to trimming and J lost 4 bases; unmatched junction nucleotides: 8. Germline CDR1 and CDR2: MGHRA and YSYEKL. The CDR3 region is CASSQDPGTGAVYGYTF. CDR3 coding DNA: TGCGCCAGCAGCCAAGACCCCGGGACAGGGGCTGTCTATGGCTACACCTTC.

This clonotype was seen only a few times. The chain couples TRBV27 to TRBJ1-2, with D possibly being TRBD1 (5 bases). This CDR3 has 15 residues. Trimming pared 8 bases from V and 8 bases from J, leaving 24 bases between. In germline, CDR1 is MNHEY, CDR2 SMNVEV (reference sequence). In DNA form, the CDR3 reads TGTGCCAGCTCGACCGGGACCGACGGCTGGGGAGGCTACACCTTC. Residues: CASSTGTDGWGGYTF.

This clonotype was seen at least ten times. The chain carries TRBV6-9 and TRBJ1-1; D is ambiguous. V was cut by 2 bases and J by 1 base, with 5 bases left in between. The CDR3 covers 13 residues. Looked up from germline, CDR1 is MNHGY and CDR2 is SVAAGI. The CDR3 sequence: CASSYGGNTEAFF. Written as DNA, the CDR3 is TGTGCCAGCAGTTATGGTGGGAACACTGAAGCTTTCTTT.

This clonotype was observed at least ten times. The chain carries TRBV7-9 and TRBJ1-2; tentatively, D is TRBD1 (6 bases). Germline assignment: CDR1 SEHNR and CDR2 FQNEAQ (reference sequence). The CDR3 has 18 residues. Between the trimmed V and J ends, which lost 0 bases and 3 bases, there was a span of 20 bases. CDR3 sequence reads: CASSLADKTGPGDYGYTF. The CDR3 DNA reads as TGTGCCAGCAGCTTAGCCGACAAGACAGGCCCTGGGGACTATGGCTACACCTTC.

This clonotype appeared many times. The V and J genes are TRBV10-3 and TRBJ2-7; D is perhaps TRBD1 (6 bases). This CDR3 region has 16 residues. V was pared by 6 bases and J by 0 bases, with 18 bases between. Germline CDR1 reads ENHRY; CDR2 reads SYGVKD. The CDR3 sequence is CAIRGAWGHSSYEQYF. In DNA, the CDR3 is TGTGCCATCAGGGGCGCGTGGGGACACAGCTCCTACGAGCAGTACTTC.

The chain joins TRBV29-1 to TRBJ2-2, with a weak D call TRBD2 (6 bases). Germline assignment: CDR1 SQVTM and CDR2 ANQGSEA. Trimming removed 4 bases at V and 2 bases at J, with 8 bases between. The CDR3 is made up of 13 amino acids. CDR3 coding DNA: TGCAGCGTTGCACTAGCTAACACCGGGGAGCTGTTTTTT. Protein sequence: CSVALANTGELFF.

This clonotype was counted many times. This chain links TRBV19 with TRBJ1-2; a weak D match, TRBD1 (5 bases). Germline V lookup: CDR1 LNHDA, CDR2 SQIVND (reference sequence). Trimming cost V 5 bases and J 5 bases, with 15 bases left between them. CDR3 length: 14 residues. The CDR3 is CASSGQGIQYGYTF. CDR3 nucleotides: TGTGCCAGTAGTGGTCAGGGAATTCAGTATGGCTACACCTTC.

This clonotype has at least ten counts. The V gene is TRBV3-1, the J gene TRBJ1-6, with TRBD1 matching 7 bases. The junction had 5 bases not matched to a gene; V was cut back by 4 bases and J by 8 bases. The CDR3 has 14 amino acids. From germline, CDR1 is LGHDT and CDR2 YNNKEL (reference sequence). CDR3 loop: CASSPGTDHSPLHF. Written as DNA, the CDR3 is TGTGCCAGCAGCCCCGGGACAGACCATTCACCCCTCCACTTT.

V usage is TRBV6-1 and J usage is TRBJ1-3; D is unclear. CDR1 and CDR2 (germline): MNHNS, SASEGT. CDR3 size: 14 residues. Trimming cost V 6 bases and J 8 bases, with 17 bases left between them. In DNA, the CDR3 is TGTGCCAGCAGCCGCGGACCCTCCGAAGACACCATATATTTT. Its translation: CASSRGPSEDTIYF.

In its sample, this clonotype was seen a few times. This sequence joins TRBV20-1 and TRBJ1-3, with 8 bases matching TRBD1. Per germline, CDR1 DFQATT and CDR2 SNEGSKA (reference sequence). The CDR3 is 15 residues long. V lost 6 bases to trimming and J lost 0 bases; unmatched junction nucleotides: 7. Written as DNA, the CDR3 is TGCAGTGCGCTGACAGGGGCAAGCTCTGGAAACACCATATATTTT. It is translated as CSALTGASSGNTIYF.

This clonotype has ten or more counts. In DNA form, the CDR3 reads TGTGCCTGGAGACCGTGGGGGGACGGAAACATTCAGTACTTC. Its protein product is CAWRPWGDGNIQYF. The genes are TRBV30 and TRBJ2-4, with D possibly TRBD2 on 6 matching bases. Trimming left V 3 bases short and J 6 bases short, with 15 bases between. The CDR3 runs to 14 residues. The V gene's germline CDR1 is GTSNPN and CDR2 SVGIG (reference sequence).

Concerning this clonotype itself: The junction departs from the called germline gene at one end, perhaps through a read error. The chain employs TRBV27 and TRBJ1-2, with TRBD1 identical over 7 bases. CDR3 size: 14 residues. Germline loops: CDR1 MNHEY, CDR2 SMNVEV (reference sequence). For the CDR3, the DNA is TGTGCCAGCAGCCATGACGACAGGGCGAGTGGCCACACCTTC. As protein: CASSHDDRASGHTF.

V usage is TRBV29-1 and J usage is TRBJ2-2; D unresolved. CDR1 is SQVTM and CDR2 is ANQGSEA in the germline V gene. Trimming left V 0 bases short and J 0 bases short, with 11 bases between. CDR3 length: 16 residues. CDR3 nucleotides: TGCAGCGTTGAAGATCTTGGCACTGCGAACACCGGGGAGCTGTTTTTT. This translates into CSVEDLGTANTGELFF.

V is TRBV20-1 and J is TRBJ2-1; 13 nucleotides line up with TRBD2. Germline loops: CDR1 DFQATT, CDR2 SNEGSKA (reference sequence). The CDR3 is made up of 16 amino acids. V shed 5 bases, J shed 6 bases, and the junction held 10 bases outside the gene matches. The CDR3 loop is CSAWTSGGRMSNEQFF. The DNA of the CDR3 is TGCAGTGCTTGGACTAGCGGGGGTCGAATGTCCAATGAGCAGTTCTTC.

This sequence joins TRBV7-9 and TRBJ1-5; perhaps TRBD1 as D (5 bases). Germline CDR1 SEHNR, CDR2 FQNEAQ (reference sequence). V was shortened by 5 bases and J by 2 bases, with 13 bases between the two germline ends. The CDR3 totals 15 residues. The CDR3 DNA follows: TGTGCCAGCAGCAGCTTGGACATTGGCAATCAGCCCCAGCATTTT. It specifies CASSSLDIGNQPQHF.

Many counts were recorded for this clonotype. The chain joins TRBV12-3 or TRBV12-4 to TRBJ2-2, with 11 bases matching TRBD2. The CDR3 runs to 17 residues. The V gene end was trimmed by 3 bases and the J gene end by 6 bases; junction bases not matched to a gene: 9. CDR3 region: CASSFQRLAGGPGELFF. CDR3 bases: TGTGCCAGCAGTTTCCAGAGGTTAGCGGGAGGGCCCGGGGAGCTGTTTTTT.